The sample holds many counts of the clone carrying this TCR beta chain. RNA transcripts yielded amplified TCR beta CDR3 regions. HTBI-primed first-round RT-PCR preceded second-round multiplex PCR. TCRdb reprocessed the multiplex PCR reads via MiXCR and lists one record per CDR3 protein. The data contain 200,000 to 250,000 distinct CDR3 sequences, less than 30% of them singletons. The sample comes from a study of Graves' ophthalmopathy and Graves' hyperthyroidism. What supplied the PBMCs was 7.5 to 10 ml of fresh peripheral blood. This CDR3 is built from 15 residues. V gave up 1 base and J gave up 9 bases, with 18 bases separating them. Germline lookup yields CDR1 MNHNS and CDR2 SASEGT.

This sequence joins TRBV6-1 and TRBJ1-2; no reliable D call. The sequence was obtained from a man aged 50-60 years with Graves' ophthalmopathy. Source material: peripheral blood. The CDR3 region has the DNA TGTGCCAGCAGTGAAGTCTTAGGACCGGGTTACAGCTACACCTTC. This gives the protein CASSEVLGPGYSYTF.